This TCR beta chain was sequenced during a study of Ad26.COV2.S vaccination and SARS-CoV-2 variants. About the research overall: Donor allocation was to the COV1001 Ad26.COV2.S trial arm. By the intramuscular route, Ad26.COV2.S was given once, or twice 56 days apart. Study-level results: Breadth of non-spike TCRs did not differ between vaccinees and placebo recipients. TCR breadth and depth analyses may have underestimated total T cell responses.

There are 16 residues in the CDR3. With 4 bases clipped from V and 3 bases from J, the junction kept 5 bases outside the gene matches. Germline assignment: CDR1 SGHDT and CDR2 YYEEEE. Specified treatment: about 20 received Ad26.COV2.S at low or high dose, single or two shots; about 5 received placebo; per-sample allocation not given. Samples came from day 63 after the first vaccine or placebo injection. The assay was immunoSEQ multiplex PCR, and TCRdb's table has in-frame clones only and misses some. The data hold 330,000 or so clones, with roughly nine tenths observed a single time. Concerning this clone itself: Its antigen remains unknown.

The sequences come from peripheral blood, collected in a trial of Ad26.COV2.S vaccine versus placebo. This sequence originates from a person aged 18 to 59 who received the Ad26.COV2.S COVID-19 vaccine or a placebo. This rearrangement joins TRBV5-6 to TRBJ2-3; 13 bases map to TRBD2. Written as DNA, the CDR3 is TGTGCCAGCAGCCACTGGACTAGCGGGAGTACAGATACGCAGTATTTT. The encoded protein is CASSHWTSGSTDTQYF.